This TCR beta chain was identified during a study of control samples from healthy donors and cancer patients. Using immunoSEQ multiplex PCR, the repertoire was profiled, and TCRdb retains in-frame clones only, with some absent. The table lists around 85,000 clones, roughly nine tenths of them singletons, with roughly 7.6% in the top ten. Sequences were obtained from blood. The sequence derives from a woman aged 55 to 70 in good health.

The CDR3, as DNA: TGTGCCAGCAGCTTATTGCAGGGGAACTATGGCTACACCTTC. As protein: CASSLLQGNYGYTF. The chain has TRBV7-9 and TRBJ1-2, with D perhaps matching TRBD1 (6 bases). The germline gives CDR1 SEHNR, CDR2 FQNEAQ (reference sequence). This CDR3 is built from 14 residues. V gave up 2 bases and J gave up 2 bases, with 9 bases separating them.